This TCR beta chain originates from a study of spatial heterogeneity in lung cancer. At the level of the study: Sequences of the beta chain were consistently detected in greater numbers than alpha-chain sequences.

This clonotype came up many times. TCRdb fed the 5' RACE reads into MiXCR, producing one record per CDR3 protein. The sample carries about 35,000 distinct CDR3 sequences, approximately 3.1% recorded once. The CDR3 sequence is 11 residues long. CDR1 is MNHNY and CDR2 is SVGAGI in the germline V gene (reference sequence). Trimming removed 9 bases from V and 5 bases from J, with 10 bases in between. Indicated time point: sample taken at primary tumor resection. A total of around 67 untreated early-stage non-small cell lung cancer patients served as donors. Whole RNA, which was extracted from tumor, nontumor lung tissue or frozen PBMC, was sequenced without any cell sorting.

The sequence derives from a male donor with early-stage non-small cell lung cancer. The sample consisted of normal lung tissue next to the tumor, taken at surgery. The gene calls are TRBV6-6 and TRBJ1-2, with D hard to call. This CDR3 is CASGLSYGYTF. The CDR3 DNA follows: TGTGCCAGTGGTCTTTCTTATGGCTACACCTTC.